This T cell receptor (beta chain) was identified during a study of blood T cell repertoires in COVID-19. Method: immunoSEQ multiplex PCR; TCRdb's copy keeps in-frame clones and lacks some. The sample lists more than 300,000 clones, 85% to 95% seen once, with approximately 4.1% in the top ten. This CDR3 region has 13 residues. Germline CDR1 reads LGHNA; CDR2 reads YSLEER. The V and J ends lost 4 bases and 0 bases respectively, with 7 bases between them. This TCR was sampled from a woman in her twenties or thirties who had been exposed to COVID-19. The V call is TRBV4-3, the J call TRBJ2-7, with D hard to call. What was sequenced was PBMCs or T cells enriched from blood (not recorded which). CDR3 nucleotides: TGCGCCAGCAGCCTCCGAGGCTCCTACGAGCAGTACTTC. This sequence encodes CASSLRGSYEQYF.